These 8 T cell receptor beta chains share one sample of origin, sequenced in a study of blood T cell repertoires in COVID-19. Profiled with immunoSEQ multiplex PCR; TCRdb holds only in-frame clones, not every one. The sample includes approximately 150,000 clones, approximately 88% of them seen just once. What was sequenced was peripheral blood. The source is a man between 65 and 85 years old with acute or convalescent COVID-19.

The chain employs TRBV18 and TRBJ1-5, with D perhaps TRBD1 (5 bases). The CDR3 contains 16 residues. V was trimmed by 4 bases and J by 3 bases, leaving 16 bases between them. Per germline, CDR1 KGHSH and CDR2 LQKENI. The CDR3 loop reads CASSLSFDSDNQPQHF. CDR3 sequence (DNA): TGTGCCAGCTCACTCTCTTTTGACAGTGACAATCAGCCCCAGCATTTT.

The chain has TRBV27 and TRBJ2-1; the D gene is possibly TRBD1 (6 bases). CDR3 size: 17 residues. V was trimmed by 6 bases and J by 2 bases, leaving 20 bases between them. The germline V gene has CDR1 MNHEY and CDR2 SMNVEV (reference sequence). Here the CDR3 reads CASSSIIGTPTYNEQFF. The CDR3 DNA reads as TGTGCCAGCAGCTCCATCATCGGGACACCTACCTACAATGAGCAGTTCTTC.

This rearrangement joins TRBV27 to TRBJ2-1, with 8 bases that match TRBD1. Per germline, CDR1 MNHEY and CDR2 SMNVEV (reference sequence). Unmatched junction bases numbered 6, after V lost 5 bases and J lost 3 bases. This CDR3 has 15 residues. CDR3 protein: CASSKTGTGYNEQFF. CDR3 bases: TGTGCCAGCAGTAAAACCGGGACAGGCTACAATGAGCAGTTCTTC.

V is TRBV9 and J is TRBJ2-3; 7 nucleotides agree with TRBD2. J was trimmed by 6 bases and V by 2 bases; bases with no gene match: 9. The CDR3 sequence is 15 residues long. Looked up from germline, CDR1 is SGDLS and CDR2 is YYNGEE. The CDR3 sequence is CASSVTSVLGDTQYF. In DNA form, the CDR3 reads TGTGCCAGCAGCGTTACTAGCGTCCTGGGGGATACGCAGTATTTT.

The J gene is TRBJ2-2, the V gene TRBV6-5; 9 bases are shared with TRBD1. Trimming removed 6 bases from V and 6 bases from J; junction bases left unmatched: 5. This CDR3 is 14 amino acids long. CDR1 is MNHEY, CDR2 SVGAGI, per germline. The CDR3, as DNA: TGTGCCAGCAGGATGACAGGGGGATCCGGGGAGCTGTTTTTT. This sequence encodes CASRMTGGSGELFF.

This sequence joins TRBV13 and TRBJ1-6, with 10 bases fitting TRBD1. There are 14 residues in the CDR3. With 4 bases clipped from V and 9 bases from J, the junction kept 3 bases outside the gene matches. From germline, CDR1 is PRHDT and CDR2 FYEKMQ (reference sequence). The CDR3 DNA reads as TGTGCCAGCAGCTCCGACAGGGGGCTTTCACCCCTCCACTTT. Translating gives CASSSDRGLSPLHF. Drawing the rest from reference TRBV13 and TRBJ1-6, the complete variable domain is AAGVIQSPRHLIKEKRETATLKCYPIPRHDTVYWYQQGPGQDPQFLISFYEKMQSDKGSIPDRFSAQQFSDYHSELNMSSLELGDSALYFCASSSDRGLSPLHFGNGTRLTVT.

In its sample, this clone was seen once. This sequence joins TRBV4-1 and TRBJ1-3; D possibly corresponds to TRBD1 (5 bases). There are 17 residues in the CDR3. The germline gives CDR1 MGHRA, CDR2 YSYEKL. Trimming left V 1 base short and J 0 bases short, with 13 bases between. For the CDR3, the DNA is TGCGCCAGCAGCCAAGCCAGGTGGGGGGGCTCTGGAAACACCATATATTTT. Protein: CASSQARWGGSGNTIYF.

CDR3 nucleotides: TGTGCCAGCAGCTTGGGGTCGGGACAGCTCTATGGCTACACCTTC. It codes for CASSLGSGQLYGYTF. The chain is built from TRBV5-6 and TRBJ1-2; 7 positions match TRBD1. Germline lookup yields CDR1 SGHDT and CDR2 YYEEEE. The CDR3 consists of 15 residues. J was trimmed by 4 bases and V by 0 bases; bases with no gene match: 6.